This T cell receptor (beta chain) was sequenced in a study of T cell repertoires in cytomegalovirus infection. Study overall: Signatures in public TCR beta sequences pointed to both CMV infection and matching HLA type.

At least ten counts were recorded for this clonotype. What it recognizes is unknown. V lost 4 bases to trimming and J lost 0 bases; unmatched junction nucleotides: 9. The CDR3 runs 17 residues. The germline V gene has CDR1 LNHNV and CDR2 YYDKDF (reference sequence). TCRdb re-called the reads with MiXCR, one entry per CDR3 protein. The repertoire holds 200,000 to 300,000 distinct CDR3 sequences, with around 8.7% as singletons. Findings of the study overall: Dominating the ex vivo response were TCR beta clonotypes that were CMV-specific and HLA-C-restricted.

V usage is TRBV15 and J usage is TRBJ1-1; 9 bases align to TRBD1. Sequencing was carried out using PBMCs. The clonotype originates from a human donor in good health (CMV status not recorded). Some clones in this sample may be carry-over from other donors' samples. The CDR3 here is CATSTFGTGPMNTEAFF. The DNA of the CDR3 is TGTGCCACCAGCACCTTCGGGACAGGGCCTATGAACACTGAAGCTTTCTTT.